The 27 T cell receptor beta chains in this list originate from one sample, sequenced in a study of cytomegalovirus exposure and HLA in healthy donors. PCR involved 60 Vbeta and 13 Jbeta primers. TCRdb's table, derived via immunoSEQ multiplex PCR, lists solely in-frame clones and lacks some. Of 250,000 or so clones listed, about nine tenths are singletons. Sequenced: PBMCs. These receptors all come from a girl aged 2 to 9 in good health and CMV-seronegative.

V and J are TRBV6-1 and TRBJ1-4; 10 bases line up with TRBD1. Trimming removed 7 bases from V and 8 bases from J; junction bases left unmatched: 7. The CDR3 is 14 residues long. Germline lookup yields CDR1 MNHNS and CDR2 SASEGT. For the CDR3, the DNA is TGTGCCAGCACTCTGACAGGGGGCGAGGAAAAACTGTTTTTT. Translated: CASTLTGGEEKLFF.

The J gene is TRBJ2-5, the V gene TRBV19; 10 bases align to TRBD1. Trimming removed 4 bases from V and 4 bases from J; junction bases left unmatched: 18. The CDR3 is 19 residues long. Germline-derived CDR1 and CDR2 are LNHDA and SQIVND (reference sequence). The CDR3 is CASSTRYTGTGESGETQYF. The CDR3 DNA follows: TGTGCCAGTAGTACGCGCTATACCGGGACAGGGGAATCAGGAGAGACCCAGTACTTC.

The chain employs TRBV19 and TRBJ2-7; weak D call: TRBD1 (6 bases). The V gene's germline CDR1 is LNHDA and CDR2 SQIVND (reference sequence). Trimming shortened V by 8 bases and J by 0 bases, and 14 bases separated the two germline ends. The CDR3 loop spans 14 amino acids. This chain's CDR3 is CASRDTPSSYEQYF. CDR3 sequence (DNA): TGTGCCAGTCGGGACACTCCGAGCTCCTACGAGCAGTACTTC.

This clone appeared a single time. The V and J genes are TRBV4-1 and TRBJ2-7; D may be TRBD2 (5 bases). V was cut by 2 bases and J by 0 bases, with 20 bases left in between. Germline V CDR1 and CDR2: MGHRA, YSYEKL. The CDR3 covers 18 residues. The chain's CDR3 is CASSQQFPSAGSSYEQYF. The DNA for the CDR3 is TGCGCCAGCAGCCAACAGTTTCCCTCCGCTGGGAGCTCCTACGAGCAGTACTTC.

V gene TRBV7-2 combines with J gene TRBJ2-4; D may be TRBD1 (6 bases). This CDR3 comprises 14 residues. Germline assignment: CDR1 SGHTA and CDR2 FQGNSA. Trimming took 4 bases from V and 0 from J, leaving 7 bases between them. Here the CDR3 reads CASSSGQAKNIQYF. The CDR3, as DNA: TGTGCCAGCAGCTCGGGACAAGCCAAAAACATTCAGTACTTC. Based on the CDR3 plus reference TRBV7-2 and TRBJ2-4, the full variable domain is GAGVSQSPSNKVTEKGKDVELRCDPISGHTALYWYRQSLGQGLEFLIYFQGNSAPDKSGLPSDRFSAERTGGSVSTLTIQRTQQEDSAVYLCASSSGQAKNIQYFGAGTRLSVL.

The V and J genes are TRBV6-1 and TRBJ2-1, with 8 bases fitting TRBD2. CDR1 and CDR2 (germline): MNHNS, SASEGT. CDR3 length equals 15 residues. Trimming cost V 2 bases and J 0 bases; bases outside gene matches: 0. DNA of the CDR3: TGTGCCAGCAGTGAACTAGCGGGCTCCTACAATGAGCAGTTCTTC. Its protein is CASSELAGSYNEQFF.

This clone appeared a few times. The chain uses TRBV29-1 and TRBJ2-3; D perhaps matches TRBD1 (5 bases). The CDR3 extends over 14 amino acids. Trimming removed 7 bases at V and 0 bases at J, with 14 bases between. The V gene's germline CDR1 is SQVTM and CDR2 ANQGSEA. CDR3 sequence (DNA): TGCAGCGCCGGTGCAGGGCCTAGCACAGATACGCAGTATTTT. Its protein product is CSAGAGPSTDTQYF.

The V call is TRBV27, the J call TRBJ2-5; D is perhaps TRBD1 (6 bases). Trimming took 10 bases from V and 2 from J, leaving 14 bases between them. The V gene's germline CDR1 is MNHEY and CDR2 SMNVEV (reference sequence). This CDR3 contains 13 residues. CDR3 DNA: TGTGCCAACCAGGGGCCGGAGCAAGAGACCCAGTACTTC. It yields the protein CANQGPEQETQYF.

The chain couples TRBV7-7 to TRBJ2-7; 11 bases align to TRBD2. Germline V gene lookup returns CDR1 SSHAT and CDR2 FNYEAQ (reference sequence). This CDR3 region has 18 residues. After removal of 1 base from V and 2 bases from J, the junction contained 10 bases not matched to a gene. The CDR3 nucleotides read TGTGCCAGCAGCTTAGTCGTGACTAGCGGGAAATCAACCTACGAGCAGTACTTC. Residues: CASSLVVTSGKSTYEQYF.

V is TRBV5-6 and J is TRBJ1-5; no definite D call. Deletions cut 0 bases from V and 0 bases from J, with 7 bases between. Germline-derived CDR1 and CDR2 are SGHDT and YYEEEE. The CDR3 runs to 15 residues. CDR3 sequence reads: CASSLAGYSNQPQHF. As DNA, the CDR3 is TGTGCCAGCAGCTTGGCGGGGTATAGCAATCAGCCCCAGCATTTT.

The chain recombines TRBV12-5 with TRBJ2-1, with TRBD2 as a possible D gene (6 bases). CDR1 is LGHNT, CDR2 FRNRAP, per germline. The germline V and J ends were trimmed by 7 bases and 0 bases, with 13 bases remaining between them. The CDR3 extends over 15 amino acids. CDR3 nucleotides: TGTGCTAGTGCCATAGCGGTGAGCTCCTACAATGAGCAGTTCTTC. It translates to CASAIAVSSYNEQFF.

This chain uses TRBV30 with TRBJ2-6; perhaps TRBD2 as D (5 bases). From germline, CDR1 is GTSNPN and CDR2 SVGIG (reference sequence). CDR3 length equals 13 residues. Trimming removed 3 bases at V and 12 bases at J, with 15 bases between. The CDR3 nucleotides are TGTGCCTGGAGCCACGTCGGGGTAATCGTCCTGACTTTC. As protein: CAWSHVGVIVLTF.

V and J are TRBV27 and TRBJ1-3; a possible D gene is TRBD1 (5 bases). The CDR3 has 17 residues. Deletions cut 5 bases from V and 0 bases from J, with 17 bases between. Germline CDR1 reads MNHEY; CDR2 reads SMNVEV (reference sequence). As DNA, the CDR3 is TGTGCCAGCAGTCCCCAATGGCAGGGCGGCTCTGGAAACACCATATATTTT. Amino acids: CASSPQWQGGSGNTIYF.

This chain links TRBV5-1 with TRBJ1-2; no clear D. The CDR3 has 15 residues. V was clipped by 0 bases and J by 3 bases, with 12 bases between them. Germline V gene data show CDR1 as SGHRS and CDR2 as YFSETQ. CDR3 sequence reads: CASSLDSQRDYGYTF. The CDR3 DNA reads TGCGCCAGCAGCTTGGACTCCCAACGCGACTATGGCTACACCTTC.

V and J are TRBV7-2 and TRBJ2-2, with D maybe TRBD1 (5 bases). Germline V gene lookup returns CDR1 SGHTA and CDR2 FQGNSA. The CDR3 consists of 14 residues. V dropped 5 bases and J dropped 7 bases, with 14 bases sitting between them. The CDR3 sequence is CASSPDSLGGELFF. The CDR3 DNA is TGTGCCAGCAGCCCTGACAGTTTGGGCGGGGAGCTGTTTTTT.

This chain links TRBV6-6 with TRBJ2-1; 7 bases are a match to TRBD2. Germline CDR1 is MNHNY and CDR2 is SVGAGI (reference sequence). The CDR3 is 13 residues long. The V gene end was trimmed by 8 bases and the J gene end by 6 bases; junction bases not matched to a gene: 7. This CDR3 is CASRSGGVNEQFF. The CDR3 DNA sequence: TGTGCCAGCCGGTCGGGGGGAGTCAATGAGCAGTTCTTC.

The CDR3 DNA is TGTGCCAGCAGCTTAGTAGGGGTGAGGTCTCAGTTCTTC. Protein product: CASSLVGVRSQFF. The J gene is TRBJ2-1, the V gene TRBV11-2; possible D gene TRBD1, 5 bases. V gave up 1 base and J gave up 13 bases, with 14 bases separating them. The germline V gene has CDR1 SGHAT and CDR2 FQNNGV. This CDR3 is 13 amino acids long.

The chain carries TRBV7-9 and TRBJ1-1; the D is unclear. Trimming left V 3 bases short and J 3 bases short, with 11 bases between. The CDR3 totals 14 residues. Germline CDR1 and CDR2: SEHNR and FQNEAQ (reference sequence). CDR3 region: CASSFRSQDTEAFF. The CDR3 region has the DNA TGTGCCAGCAGCTTCCGAAGTCAGGACACTGAAGCTTTCTTT.

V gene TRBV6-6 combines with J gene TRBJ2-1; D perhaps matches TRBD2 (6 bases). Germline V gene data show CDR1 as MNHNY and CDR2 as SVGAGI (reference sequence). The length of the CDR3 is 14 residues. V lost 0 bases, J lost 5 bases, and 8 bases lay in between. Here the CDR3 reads CASSYSRGNNEQFF. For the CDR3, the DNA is TGTGCCAGCAGTTACTCGCGGGGAAACAATGAGCAGTTCTTC.

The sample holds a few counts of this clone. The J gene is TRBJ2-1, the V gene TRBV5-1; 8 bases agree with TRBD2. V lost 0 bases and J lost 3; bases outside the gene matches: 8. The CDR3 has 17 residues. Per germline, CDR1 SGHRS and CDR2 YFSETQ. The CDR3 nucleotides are TGCGCCAGCAGCTTGGGAGGGGCGGGAGGCCTCTACAATGAGCAGTTCTTC. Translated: CASSLGGAGGLYNEQFF.

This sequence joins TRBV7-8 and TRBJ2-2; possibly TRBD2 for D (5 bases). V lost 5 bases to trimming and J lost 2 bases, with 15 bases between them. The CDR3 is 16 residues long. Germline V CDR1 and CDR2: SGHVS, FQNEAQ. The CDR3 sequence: CASSRGSMLNTGELFF. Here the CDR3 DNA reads TGTGCCAGCAGCCGAGGGTCTATGCTAAACACCGGGGAGCTGTTTTTT.

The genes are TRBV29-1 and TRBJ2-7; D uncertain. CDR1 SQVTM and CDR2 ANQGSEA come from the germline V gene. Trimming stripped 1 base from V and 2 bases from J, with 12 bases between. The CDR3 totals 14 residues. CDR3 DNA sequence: TGCAGCGTTGAAGTGAGGCAGCCCGCCTACGAGCAGTACTTC. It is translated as CSVEVRQPAYEQYF.

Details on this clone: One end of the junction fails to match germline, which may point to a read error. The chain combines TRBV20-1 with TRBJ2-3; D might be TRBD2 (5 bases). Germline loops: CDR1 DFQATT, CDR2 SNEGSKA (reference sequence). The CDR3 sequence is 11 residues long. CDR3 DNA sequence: TGCAGTGCTACTAGCAAAGATACGCAGTATTTT. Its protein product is CSATSKDTQYF.

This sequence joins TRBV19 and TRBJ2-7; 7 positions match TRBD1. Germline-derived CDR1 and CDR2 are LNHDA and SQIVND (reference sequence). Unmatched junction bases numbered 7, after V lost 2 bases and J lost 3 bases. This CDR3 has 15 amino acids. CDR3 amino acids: CASSIKTGEFYEQYF. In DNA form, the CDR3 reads TGTGCCAGTAGTATAAAAACAGGGGAATTCTACGAGCAGTACTTC. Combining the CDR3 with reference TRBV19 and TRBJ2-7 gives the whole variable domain DGGITQSPKYLFRKEGQNVTLSCEQNLNHDAMYWYRQDPGQGLRLIYYSQIVNDFQKGDIAEGYSVSREKKESFPLTVTSAQKNPTAFYLCASSIKTGEFYEQYFGPGTRLTVT.

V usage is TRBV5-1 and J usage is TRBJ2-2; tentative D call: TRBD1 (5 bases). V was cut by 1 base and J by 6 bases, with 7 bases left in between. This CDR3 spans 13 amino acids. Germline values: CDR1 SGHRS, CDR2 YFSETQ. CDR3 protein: CASSLRGPGELFF. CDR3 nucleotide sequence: TGCGCCAGCAGCTTGAGGGGCCCCGGGGAGCTGTTTTTT.

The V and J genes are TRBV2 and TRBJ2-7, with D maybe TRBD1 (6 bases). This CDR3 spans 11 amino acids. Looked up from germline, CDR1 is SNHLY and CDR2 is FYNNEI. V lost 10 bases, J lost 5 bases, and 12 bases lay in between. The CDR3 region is CATPRGDEQYF. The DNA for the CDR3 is TGTGCCACCCCCAGGGGAGACGAGCAGTACTTC.

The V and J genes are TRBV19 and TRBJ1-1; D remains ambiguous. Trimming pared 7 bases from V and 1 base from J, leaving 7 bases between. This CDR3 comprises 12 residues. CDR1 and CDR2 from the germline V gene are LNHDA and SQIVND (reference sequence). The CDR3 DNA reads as TGTGCCAGTAATTCAGGGAACACTGAAGCTTTCTTT. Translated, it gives CASNSGNTEAFF.